The present T cell receptor (beta chain) was sequenced within a study of blood T cell repertoires in COVID-19. Study-wide background: Samples came from the United States, Italy and Spain, spanning acute and convalescent COVID-19. The analysed material was cDNA or gDNA that came from T cells, B-cell-depleted T cells, or PBMCs.

The data were produced by immunoSEQ multiplex PCR, yet TCRdb's version contains in-frame clones alone and is incomplete. The table has about 160,000 clones, approximately 95% seen once. A Seattle source enrolled patients during active infection and followed them longitudinally. The sequenced sample consisted of peripheral blood. The clonotype comes from a woman between 55 and 75 years old with COVID-19, enrolled during active disease.

The CDR3 bases are TGTGCCAGCAGCCCTGACAGGTCTAATTCACCCCTCCACTTT. Protein: CASSPDRSNSPLHF. The chain recombines TRBV5-4 with TRBJ1-6, with D possibly being TRBD1 (6 bases). Germline V gene data show CDR1 as SGHNT and CDR2 as YYREEE (reference sequence). The V end was cut by 4 bases, the J end by 6 bases, with 11 bases between. This CDR3 has 14 amino acids.